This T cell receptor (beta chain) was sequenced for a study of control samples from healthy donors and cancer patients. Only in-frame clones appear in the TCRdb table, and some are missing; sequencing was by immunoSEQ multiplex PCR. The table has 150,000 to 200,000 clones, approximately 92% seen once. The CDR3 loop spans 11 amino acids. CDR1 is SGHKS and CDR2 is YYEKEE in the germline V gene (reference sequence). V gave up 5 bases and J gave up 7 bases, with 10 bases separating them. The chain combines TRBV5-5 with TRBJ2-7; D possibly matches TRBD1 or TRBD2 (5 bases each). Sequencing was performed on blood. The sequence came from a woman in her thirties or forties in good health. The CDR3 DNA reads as TGTGCCAGCAGGGGACCCACGGAGCAGTACTTC. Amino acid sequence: CASRGPTEQYF.